This T cell receptor (beta chain) is from a study of beta chain features in type 1 diabetes. Findings of the study overall: Shorter TCRB CDR3s, moderately but significantly so, were found in Type 1 diabetes patients in all four CD4+ subsets. Sequencing of cDNA might inflate the share of cells that strongly express TCR. Within patients, naive, central memory and Treg TCRB repertoires seemed more similar than within healthy donors.

Expressed TCRB transcripts were sequenced after all isolated RNA was converted to cDNA. Produced via immunoSEQ multiplex PCR; TCRdb's table is partial and in-frame only. Of hundreds of thousands of clones in the sample, about 14% were seen once. Comments on this clone: What it binds is unknown.

The germline gives CDR1 SGHNT, CDR2 YYREEE (reference sequence). The CDR3 totals 13 residues. Trimming stripped 1 base from V and 3 bases from J, with 7 bases between. A sort by CD45RO/CCR7/CD25/CD127/CD95/CD27 yielded CD4+ naive, central memory, regulatory and stem cell-like memory cells. The receptor was isolated from a man aged 25 to 40 in good health. The rearrangement joins TRBV5-4 to TRBJ2-5; D is undetermined. What was sequenced was naive CD4+ T cells from blood. The CDR3 loop reads CASSLRAKETQYF. The CDR3 DNA sequence: TGTGCCAGCAGCTTGCGGGCAAAAGAGACCCAGTACTTC.